The 3 T cell receptor beta chains below come from one sample, sequenced in a study of blood T cell repertoires in COVID-19. Some clones are missing from TCRdb's copy, which holds only in-frame ones; the method was immunoSEQ multiplex PCR. The data contain 200,000 to 250,000 clones, 80% to 90% of them singletons. The sample was PBMCs or T cells enriched from blood (not recorded which). Every receptor here comes from a woman younger than 30 in a cohort exposed to, infected with or recovered from COVID-19 (not recorded which).

In its sample, this clone was seen once. This sequence joins TRBV7-8 and TRBJ1-2; no clear D gene. Trimming removed 2 bases from V and 4 bases from J, with 5 bases in between. The CDR3 totals 12 residues. Looked up from germline, CDR1 is SGHVS and CDR2 is FQNEAQ. Here the CDR3 reads CASSLTGYGYTF. Here the CDR3 DNA reads TGTGCCAGCAGCTTAACCGGCTATGGCTACACCTTC.

This clone came up once. The J gene is TRBJ2-3, the V gene TRBV5-6; D not certain. The germline CDR1 and CDR2 sequences are SGHDT and YYEEEE. Trimming cost V 2 bases and J 8 bases, with 18 bases left between them. The CDR3 runs to 15 residues. The CDR3 loop is CASSLKTSSAGTQYF. In DNA form, the CDR3 reads TGTGCCAGCAGCTTAAAGACGTCGAGCGCTGGTACGCAGTATTTT.

The V and J genes are TRBV11-3 and TRBJ2-5; the match to TRBD2 covers 7 bases. The CDR3 has 14 residues. From germline, CDR1 is SGHNT and CDR2 YENEEA. J lost 5 bases, V lost 0 bases, and 3 bases had no gene match. DNA of the CDR3: TGTGCCAGCAGCTTAGATAACGGGGGGGAGACCCAGTACTTC. Encoded protein: CASSLDNGGETQYF.